This T cell receptor (beta chain) was sequenced in a study of T cells in localized non-small cell lung cancer. General study findings and limits: Heterogeneity is still possible, as just one tumor region was sequenced. There was an association of higher blood T cell density with longer overall survival. A median approximately 61 of the top 100 tumor clones appeared in adjacent lung. In uninvolved adjacent lung, T cell clonality reached its highest value, exceeding tumor.

Sequenced by immunoSEQ multiplex PCR; TCRdb stores in-frame clones only, minus some. This table holds about 59,000 clones, roughly 89% found once. Comments on this clone: Its antigen is unidentified.

From germline, CDR1 is MNHEY and CDR2 SMNVEV (reference sequence). This CDR3 spans 12 amino acids. The V and J ends lost 8 bases and 4 bases, in that order; junction bases with no gene match: 5. The sequence was obtained from a man aged 35-69 years with stage I squamous cell lung carcinoma. This chain connects TRBV27 to TRBJ2-7; 7 positions agree with TRBD1. The sequencing here drew on peripheral blood, taken before any cancer treatment. CDR3 in amino acids: CASQDRAYEQYF. CDR3 bases: TGTGCCAGCCAAGACAGGGCTTACGAGCAGTACTTC.